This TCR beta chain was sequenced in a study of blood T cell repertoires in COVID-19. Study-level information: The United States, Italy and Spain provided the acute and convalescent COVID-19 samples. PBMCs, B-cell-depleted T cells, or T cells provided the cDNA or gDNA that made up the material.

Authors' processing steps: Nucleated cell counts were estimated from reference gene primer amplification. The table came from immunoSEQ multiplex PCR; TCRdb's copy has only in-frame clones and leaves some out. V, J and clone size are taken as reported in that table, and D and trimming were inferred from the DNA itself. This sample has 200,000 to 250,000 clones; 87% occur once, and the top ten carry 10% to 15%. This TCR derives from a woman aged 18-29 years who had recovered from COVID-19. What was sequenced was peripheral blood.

This CDR3 is CASSPQGARRGGEQFF. The CDR3 nucleotides read TGTGCCAGCAGCCCTCAGGGGGCGCGGCGCGGAGGTGAGCAGTTCTTC. This chain connects TRBV3-1 (or the pseudogene TRBV3-2) to TRBJ2-1, with 8 bases that match TRBD1. The CDR3 is made up of 16 amino acids. Trimming cost V 4 bases and J 9 bases; bases outside gene matches: 14. Germline CDR1 and CDR2: LGHDT and YNNKEL (reference sequence).